The 28 T cell receptor beta chains given below trace back to one sample, sequenced in a study of blood T cell repertoires in COVID-19 (TCRdb year 2020). Libraries were prepared through the immunoSEQ multiplex PCR assay. TCRdb mirrors the immuneACCESS table, restricted to in-frame sequences. Some clones are absent from its copies; in checked studies, under half trace to an unresolved V gene, and the reason for the others is unknown. The sample contains some 250,000 clones, roughly 83% of them found a single time. More than 9.5% of the sample belongs to the ten largest clones. Sample: peripheral blood. Receptors were obtained from a woman of 80 years or more with acute or convalescent COVID-19.

V usage is TRBV5-1 and J usage is TRBJ2-2; D call uncertain. CDR3 length equals 14 residues. The germline gives CDR1 SGHRS, CDR2 YFSETQ. V was clipped by 4 bases and J by 8 bases, with 15 bases between them. CDR3 nucleotides: TGCGCCAGCAGCCCGAGGCCGGCTGAGGGGGAGCTGTTTTTT. Amino acid sequence: CASSPRPAEGELFF.

V usage is TRBV5-4 and J usage is TRBJ2-1, with 9 nucleotides matching TRBD1. V was pared by 0 bases and J by 4 bases, with 5 bases of the junction left unmatched. This CDR3 has 16 residues. Germline V gives CDR1 SGHNT, CDR2 YYREEE (reference sequence). DNA of the CDR3: TGTGCCAGCAGCTTGGACAGGGACAGGGTATACAATGAGCAGTTCTTC. Encoded protein: CASSLDRDRVYNEQFF.

The V and J genes are TRBV6-6 and TRBJ2-5; perhaps TRBD2 as D (6 bases). In germline, CDR1 is MNHNY, CDR2 SVGAGI (reference sequence). This CDR3 region has 15 residues. The V and J ends lost 6 bases and 5 bases respectively, with 19 bases between them. In DNA form, the CDR3 reads TGTGCCAGCAGCCACGTAATTGGGGGGAGGGAGACCCAGTACTTC. As protein: CASSHVIGGRETQYF.

This clone was counted a few times. The chain joins TRBV23-1 to TRBJ2-5; unclear D gene. TRBV23-1 is identified as an open reading frame with a role that is uncertain. Trimming removed 0 bases at V and 1 base at J, with 9 bases between. This CDR3 is 15 amino acids long. This chain's CDR3 is CASSQSGQPQETQYF. The CDR3 region has the DNA TGCGCCAGCAGTCAATCGGGCCAGCCCCAAGAGACCCAGTACTTC.

This sequence joins TRBV2 and TRBJ2-1; 8 nucleotides match TRBD1. Trimming removed 1 base from V and 7 bases from J; junction bases left unmatched: 3. CDR1 SNHLY and CDR2 FYNNEI come from the germline V gene. The CDR3 runs to 14 residues. CDR3 DNA sequence: TGTGCCAGCAGTGAAGTTCGGACAGGGAATGAGCAGTTCTTC. This codes for CASSEVRTGNEQFF.

This clone was seen only once. V gene TRBV7-2 combines with J gene TRBJ2-7; 13 bases map to TRBD2. The CDR3 loop spans 18 amino acids. Looked up from germline, CDR1 is SGHTA and CDR2 is FQGNSA. Unmatched junction bases numbered 9, after V lost 4 bases and J lost 0 bases. CDR3 protein: CASSSRGLAGVTSYEQYF. The CDR3 DNA reads as TGTGCCAGCAGCTCCCGAGGACTAGCGGGGGTCACCTCCTACGAGCAGTACTTC.

The J gene is TRBJ1-1, the V gene TRBV6-6; possible D gene TRBD1, 5 bases. Between the trimmed V and J ends, which lost 6 bases and 8 bases, there was a span of 16 bases. The CDR3 sequence is 13 residues long. Germline assignment: CDR1 MNHNY and CDR2 SVGAGI (reference sequence). CDR3 bases: TGTGCCAGCAGCCCTTCTCAGGGCACCGAAGCTTTCTTT. This codes for CASSPSQGTEAFF.

V and J are TRBV7-9 and TRBJ1-5; D gene unclear. CDR1 is SEHNR, CDR2 FQNEAQ, per germline (reference sequence). The CDR3 consists of 14 residues. V lost 5 bases to trimming and J lost 1 base, with 9 bases between them. Written as DNA, the CDR3 is TGTGCCAGCAGCGTTGACGGGAGCAATCAGCCCCAGCATTTT. Amino acid sequence: CASSVDGSNQPQHF.

J is TRBJ2-5 and V is TRBV24-1; 8 nucleotides match TRBD2. The V gene end was trimmed by 1 base and the J gene end by 4 bases; junction bases not matched to a gene: 4. There are 15 residues in the CDR3. Germline loops: CDR1 KGHDR, CDR2 SFDVKD. The CDR3 loop reads CATSDFRGGPETQYF. DNA of the CDR3: TGTGCCACCAGTGATTTTCGGGGGGGCCCAGAGACCCAGTACTTC.

This chain uses TRBV7-9 with TRBJ1-6; D remains unclear. Trimming shortened V by 0 bases and J by 9 bases, and 12 bases separated the two germline ends. The CDR3 consists of 15 residues. Germline lookup yields CDR1 SEHNR and CDR2 FQNEAQ (reference sequence). The CDR3 region has the DNA TGTGCCAGCAGCTTAGCGTTTCAACCCGGTTCACCCCTCCACTTT. It yields the protein CASSLAFQPGSPLHF.

This clone was recorded only once. This chain links TRBV3-1 (or the pseudogene TRBV3-2) with TRBJ2-5; 7 bases match TRBD1. With V trimmed by 2 bases and J by 5 bases, 8 bases remained unmatched. The CDR3 is 15 amino acids. The V gene's germline CDR1 is LGHDT and CDR2 YNNKEL (reference sequence). The DNA of the CDR3 is TGTGCCAGCAGCCAACGAGGGGGCCGGTCCGAGACCCAGTACTTC. This translates into CASSQRGGRSETQYF.

This rearrangement joins TRBV5-1 to TRBJ2-5; 8 bases line up with TRBD2. The CDR3 totals 15 residues. J gave up 4 bases and V 4 bases, and 9 bases lay outside the gene matches. Germline V gene sequence: CDR1 SGHRS, CDR2 YFSETQ. Here the CDR3 reads CASSQDLAGGETQYF. The CDR3 coding sequence is TGCGCCAGCAGCCAGGATTTGGCGGGGGGAGAGACCCAGTACTTC. Complete variable domain (other parts from reference TRBV5-1 and TRBJ2-5): KAGVTQTPRYLIKTRGQQVTLSCSPISGHRSVSWYQQTPGQGLQFLFEYFSETQRNKGNFPGRFSGRQFSNSRSEMNVSTLELGDSALYLCASSQDLAGGETQYFGPGTRLLVL.

The rearrangement uses TRBV12-2 and TRBJ2-3; the D segment call TRBD1 is taken from the table without a DNA check. TRBV12-2 is a listed pseudogene. The CDR3 runs to 14 residues. The CDR3 is CASRWGQPRDTQYF. The CDR3 coding sequence is TGTGCAAGTCGCTGGGGACAGCCGCGGGATACGCAGTATTTT.

J is TRBJ2-1 and V is TRBV7-3, with a possible D match to TRBD1 (6 bases). V lost 5 bases and J lost 9, with 11 bases in between. Germline CDR1 is SGHTA and CDR2 is FQGTGA. This CDR3 has 12 residues. The CDR3 is CASSPRGGEQFF. In DNA, the CDR3 is TGTGCCAGCAGCCCCAGGGGTGGTGAGCAGTTCTTC.

The chain has TRBV25-1 and TRBJ1-5; 7 positions match TRBD1. The CDR3 consists of 13 residues. Germline assignment: CDR1 MGHDK and CDR2 SYGVNS. The trim removed 10 bases at V and 6 bases at J, leaving 9 bases unmatched. In nucleotides, the CDR3 is TGTGCCACCCACGGACAGGTTGGTCAGCCCCAGCATTTT. Translated: CATHGQVGQPQHF.

V is TRBV19 and J is TRBJ1-2; TRBD1 matches at 10 bases. The CDR3 is 15 amino acids. After removal of 6 bases from V and 4 bases from J, the junction contained 8 bases not matched to a gene. CDR1 and CDR2 (germline): LNHDA, SQIVND (reference sequence). The CDR3 sequence is CASRRDRGMSYGYTF. In nucleotides, the CDR3 is TGTGCCAGTAGACGGGACAGGGGTATGAGCTATGGCTACACCTTC.

The chain combines TRBV7-9 with TRBJ1-1, with TRBD1 identical over 9 bases. V dropped 4 bases and J dropped 1; count of bases not matched to a gene: 13. The germline CDR1 and CDR2 sequences are SEHNR and FQNEAQ (reference sequence). There are 18 residues in the CDR3. The CDR3 sequence is CASSSPRGQQGANTEAFF. Here the CDR3 DNA reads TGTGCCAGCAGCTCCCCAAGGGGCCAACAGGGGGCGAACACTGAAGCTTTCTTT.

This clone was seen only once. The chain links TRBV19 to TRBJ1-5, with TRBD1 matching over 11 bases. The CDR3 has 15 residues. The V gene end was trimmed by 7 bases and the J gene end by 3 bases; junction bases not matched to a gene: 5. CDR1 and CDR2 (germline): LNHDA, SQIVND (reference sequence). CDR3 bases: TGTGCCAGTAACAGGGACAGGGGGAACAATCAGCCCCAGCATTTT. Encoded protein: CASNRDRGNNQPQHF.

The gene calls are TRBV7-9 and TRBJ2-1, with 8 positions matching TRBD1. Germline V CDR1 and CDR2: SEHNR, FQNEAQ (reference sequence). CDR3 length equals 15 residues. Germline trimming cut 2 bases from V and 6 bases from J; bases unmatched to any gene: 6. CDR3: CASSLPDRGFNEQFF. The CDR3 bases are TGTGCCAGCAGCTTACCCGACAGGGGTTTCAATGAGCAGTTCTTC.

This chain uses TRBV6-2 or TRBV6-3 with TRBJ2-3; no reliable D call. CDR3 length equals 13 residues. CDR1 MNHEY and CDR2 SVGEGT come from the germline V gene. V lost 6 bases to trimming and J lost 2 bases, with 9 bases between them. CDR3 residues: CASSPPLTDTQYF. The CDR3 DNA is TGTGCCAGCAGCCCTCCTCTCACAGATACGCAGTATTTT.

As to this clone: A read error may produce the germline difference seen at one junction end. The gene calls are TRBV3-1 (or the pseudogene TRBV3-2) and TRBJ2-3, with 8 bases identical to TRBD2. Germline V gene data show CDR1 as LGHDT and CDR2 as YNNKEL (reference sequence). The CDR3 length is 13 residues. In DNA, the CDR3 is TGTGCCAGCAGTCAAGGGTTGCGGGGGGCGCAGTATTTT. Its translation: CASSQGLRGAQYF.

The chain is built from TRBV5-1 and TRBJ2-7; TRBD1 matches at 8 bases. CDR3 length equals 15 residues. Per germline, CDR1 SGHRS and CDR2 YFSETQ. V dropped 4 bases and J dropped 6; count of bases not matched to a gene: 12. The chain's CDR3 is CASSIRQGLPSEQYF. The CDR3, as DNA: TGCGCCAGCAGCATCCGACAGGGGCTCCCCTCCGAGCAGTACTTC.

This rearrangement joins TRBV27 to TRBJ2-1; the match to TRBD2 covers 9 bases. V shed 7 bases and J 4 bases; nucleotides not matched to a gene: 8. Germline V gives CDR1 MNHEY, CDR2 SMNVEV (reference sequence). This CDR3 comprises 15 residues. In DNA form, the CDR3 reads TGTGCCAGCAATCGGCCTAGCGGGACGTACAATGAGCAGTTCTTC. Amino acid sequence: CASNRPSGTYNEQFF.

The J gene is TRBJ2-2, the V gene TRBV5-4; 9 nucleotides line up with TRBD2. The CDR3 spans 14 residues. The trim removed 3 bases at V and 6 bases at J, leaving 3 bases unmatched. CDR1 SGHNT and CDR2 YYREEE come from the germline V gene (reference sequence). The CDR3 spells CASSWRGGAGELFF. The CDR3 nucleotides read TGTGCCAGCAGCTGGCGGGGGGGGGCCGGGGAGCTGTTTTTT.

V and J are TRBV30 and TRBJ1-1, with 9 bases that match TRBD1. The germline V gene has CDR1 GTSNPN and CDR2 SVGIG (reference sequence). V was pared by 5 bases and J by 1 base, with 11 bases of the junction left unmatched. This CDR3 contains 16 residues. For the CDR3, the DNA is TGTGCCTGGCGCGCTCATCTGACAGGGGGGAACACTGAAGCTTTCTTT. Translation gives CAWRAHLTGGNTEAFF.

The chain couples TRBV11-2 to TRBJ1-1, with 10 bases aligning to TRBD1. Germline values: CDR1 SGHAT, CDR2 FQNNGV. V lost 5 bases, J lost 8 bases, and 8 bases stayed unmatched. The CDR3 has 14 residues. DNA of the CDR3: TGTGCCAGCAGCCCTCGACAGGGGGCAGGGGAAGCTTTCTTT. It is translated as CASSPRQGAGEAFF.

The V and J genes are TRBV19 and TRBJ1-5, with a possible D match to TRBD1 (5 bases). This CDR3 is 15 amino acids long. Germline V gene sequence: CDR1 LNHDA, CDR2 SQIVND (reference sequence). V lost 7 bases to trimming and J lost 2 bases, with 15 bases between them. This CDR3 is CASNARRVGNQPQHF. In nucleotides, the CDR3 is TGTGCCAGTAACGCGCGCAGGGTCGGCAATCAGCCCCAGCATTTT.

CDR3: CASSRPGGGQETQYF. DNA for the CDR3: TGTGCCAGCAGCCGTCCGGGAGGGGGACAAGAGACCCAGTACTTC. The chain couples TRBV11-2 to TRBJ2-5; TRBD2 aligns across 8 bases. The CDR3 runs to 15 residues. The V gene end was trimmed by 5 bases and the J gene end by 2 bases; junction bases not matched to a gene: 7. CDR1 and CDR2 (germline): SGHAT, FQNNGV.